A single sample is the source of the 10 T cell receptor beta chains below, sequenced in a study of OX40 agonist ivuxolimab in advanced cancers. Using immunoSEQ multiplex PCR, the repertoire was profiled, and TCRdb retains in-frame clones only, with some absent. The sample consists of about 25,000 clones, 65% to 90% of them appearing once. Sequencing was performed on CD4+ or CD8+ T cells sorted from blood, taken in a trial of the OX40 agonist ivuxolimab. These receptors were collected from an adult with an advanced solid tumor such as melanoma, head and neck, liver or kidney cancer.

The chain carries TRBV19 and TRBJ2-7, with D unclear. CDR1 LNHDA and CDR2 SQIVND come from the germline V gene (reference sequence). This CDR3 contains 14 residues. Trimming removed 1 base from V and 0 bases from J, with 7 bases in between. CDR3 DNA sequence: TGTGCCAGTAGTATAGTGTCAAGCTCCTACGAGCAGTACTTC. Translating gives CASSIVSSSYEQYF.

J is TRBJ2-5 and V is TRBV29-1, with D perhaps matching TRBD1 (6 bases). The V gene lost 5 bases and the J gene lost 2 bases, with 9 bases spanning the gap. The germline gives CDR1 SQVTM, CDR2 ANQGSEA. The CDR3 consists of 12 residues. The CDR3 DNA reads as TGCAGCGTTAGTACAGGGCAAGAGACCCAGTACTTC. The encoded protein is CSVSTGQETQYF.

The chain combines TRBV5-5 with TRBJ2-7; D may be TRBD2 (6 bases). The CDR3 loop spans 13 amino acids. Trimming removed 9 bases from V and 1 base from J, with 14 bases in between. Looked up from germline, CDR1 is SGHKS and CDR2 is YYEKEE (reference sequence). Here the CDR3 DNA reads TGTGCCACCTCGTTGGGGGGTTCCTACGAGCAGTACTTC. Protein: CATSLGGSYEQYF.

This clone was detected once. The chain couples TRBV4-1 to TRBJ2-7; 9 bases map to TRBD1. V trimming: 0 bases; J trimming: 0 bases; junction bases outside the gene matches: 3. This CDR3 region has 16 residues. Germline CDR1 is MGHRA and CDR2 is YSYEKL. The CDR3 DNA reads as TGCGCCAGCAGCCAAGATTGGACAGGGGCCTCCTACGAGCAGTACTTC. Translating gives CASSQDWTGASYEQYF.

The gene calls are TRBV2 and TRBJ1-5, with D hard to call. CDR3 length equals 16 residues. Germline loops: CDR1 SNHLY, CDR2 FYNNEI. V lost 6 bases, J lost 3 bases, and 18 bases lay in between. In DNA form, the CDR3 reads TGTGCCAGCAGCGAAATGGAGGGTACTTTCAATCAGCCCCAGCATTTT. This encodes CASSEMEGTFNQPQHF.

This chain connects TRBV19 to TRBJ1-5; perhaps TRBD1 as D (5 bases). The CDR3 covers 14 residues. V lost 7 bases to trimming and J lost 3 bases, with 13 bases between them. From germline, CDR1 is LNHDA and CDR2 SQIVND (reference sequence). CDR3 region: CASNSGGYNQPQHF. CDR3 DNA sequence: TGTGCCAGTAATTCTGGGGGGTACAATCAGCCCCAGCATTTT.

The V gene is TRBV14, the J gene TRBJ2-5; D may be TRBD1 or TRBD2 (5 bases each). Germline V gene data show CDR1 as SGHDN and CDR2 as FVKESK. The CDR3 has 16 residues. Trimming removed 3 bases at V and 5 bases at J, with 19 bases between. Here the CDR3 reads CASSQVGTATGETQYF. The CDR3 nucleotides read TGTGCCAGCAGCCAGGTCGGGACGGCCACGGGGGAGACCCAGTACTTC.

Here the CDR3 DNA reads TGTGCCAGCAGTACAGGGGCCGGAAACACCATATATTTT. It translates to CASSTGAGNTIYF. The chain links TRBV6-5 to TRBJ1-3; 7 nucleotides align to TRBD1. The CDR3 covers 13 residues. V lost 5 bases and J lost 4; bases outside the gene matches: 2. Germline CDR1 and CDR2: MNHEY and SVGAGI.

The gene calls are TRBV15 and TRBJ1-2; no clear D gene. Germline CDR1 LNHNV, CDR2 YYDKDF (reference sequence). CDR3 length equals 14 residues. V lost 1 base, J lost 3 bases, and 9 bases lay in between. This CDR3 reads CATSRVQTHYGYTF. The CDR3 nucleotides read TGTGCCACCAGCAGAGTACAGACCCACTATGGCTACACCTTC.

This sequence joins TRBV6-5 and TRBJ1-1; the D gene is possibly TRBD1 (5 bases). V lost 5 bases to trimming and J lost 2 bases, with 15 bases between them. Germline V gives CDR1 MNHEY, CDR2 SVGAGI. This CDR3 has 15 residues. CDR3 region: CASSQSDGGNTEAFF. The CDR3 nucleotides read TGTGCCAGCAGTCAATCAGACGGGGGAAACACTGAAGCTTTCTTT.